The present entry profiles one TCR beta chain with its context. The sample belongs to a study of T cell changes during pregnancy in multiple sclerosis. Germline CDR1 reads LNHDA; CDR2 reads SQIVND (reference sequence). This CDR3 contains 16 residues. The V segment lost 0 bases and the J segment 7 bases; nucleotides outside the gene matches: 8. The assay was immunoSEQ multiplex PCR, and TCRdb's table has in-frame clones only and misses some. Among 35,000 to 45,000 clones listed, over 85% were seen once. V usage is TRBV19 and J usage is TRBJ2-1, with 8 bases aligning to TRBD2. This TCR was sampled from a female donor in good health, enrolled as a control in a pregnancy study. The sequencing used CD4+ T cells from peripheral blood mononuclear cells, collected after pregnancy. The CDR3 DNA follows: TGTGCCAGTAGTATAGATCCGGCGGGGGGCCGGAATGAGCAGTTCTTC. Translation: CASSIDPAGGRNEQFF.